Presented here are 29 T cell receptor beta chains from one specimen sequenced in a study of cytomegalovirus exposure and HLA in healthy donors. PCR primers comprised 60 Vbeta and 13 Jbeta primers. Profiled with immunoSEQ multiplex PCR; TCRdb holds only in-frame clones, not every one. There are some 120,000 clones in the sample; 80% occur only once, and about 9.2% lies in the top ten. The sequenced material came from PBMCs. These receptors were taken from a man younger than 45 in good health and CMV-seropositive.

The V call is TRBV10-3, the J call TRBJ1-5, with D possibly being TRBD1 (5 bases). Per the germline V gene, CDR1 is ENHRY and CDR2 is SYGVKD. This CDR3 has 13 amino acids. Trimming left V 10 bases short and J 3 bases short, with 13 bases between. CDR3: CATATALNQPQHF. The CDR3 bases are TGTGCCACCGCGACAGCCCTCAATCAGCCCCAGCATTTT.

This chain connects TRBV7-9 to TRBJ2-7, with D possibly TRBD1 on 6 matching bases. Per the germline V gene, CDR1 is SEHNR and CDR2 is FQNEAQ (reference sequence). V shed 3 bases and J shed 0 bases, with 9 bases lying between them. CDR3 length: 14 amino acids. The chain's CDR3 is CASSFRDTSYEQYF. As DNA, the CDR3 is TGTGCCAGCAGCTTCCGGGACACCTCCTACGAGCAGTACTTC.

The chain is built from TRBV5-6 and TRBJ1-5; D is unresolved. Trimming removed 7 bases at V and 6 bases at J, with 11 bases between. Looked up from germline, CDR1 is SGHDT and CDR2 is YYEEEE. The CDR3 loop spans 12 amino acids. CDR3 residues: CASGPNCQPQHF. CDR3 DNA sequence: TGTGCCAGCGGGCCGAATTGTCAGCCCCAGCATTTT.

This clone was counted a few times. The chain combines TRBV6-1 with TRBJ1-1, with no clear D. The length of the CDR3 is 15 residues. Trimming removed 4 bases at V and 0 bases at J, with 12 bases between. CDR1 and CDR2 from the germline V gene are MNHNS and SASEGT. For the CDR3, the DNA is TGTGCCAGCAGTGCCAACAGTCCCATGAACACTGAAGCTTTCTTT. Its translation is CASSANSPMNTEAFF.

J is TRBJ2-1 and V is TRBV11-2; the D is unclear. The germline V gene encodes CDR1 SGHAT and CDR2 FQNNGV. CDR3 length: 16 amino acids. V gave up 0 bases and J gave up 0 bases, with 9 bases separating them. This CDR3 reads CASSLDNELSYNEQFF. CDR3 DNA: TGTGCCAGCAGCTTAGATAACGAGCTCTCCTACAATGAGCAGTTCTTC. The full variable domain, its missing parts supplied by reference TRBV11-2 and TRBJ2-1, is EAGVAQSPRYKIIEKRQSVAFWCNPISGHATLYWYQQILGQGPKLLIQFQNNGVVDDSQLPKDRFSAERLKGVDSTLKIQPAKLEDSAVYLCASSLDNELSYNEQFFGPGTRLTVL.

CDR3 residues: CASSTSYEQYF. CDR3 coding DNA: TGTGCCAGCAGCACCAGCTACGAGCAGTACTTC. J is TRBJ2-7 and V is TRBV7-9; D not certain. V lost 5 bases to trimming and J lost 3 bases, with 5 bases between them. Germline V gene lookup returns CDR1 SEHNR and CDR2 FQNEAQ (reference sequence). This CDR3 contains 11 residues.

The chain carries TRBV6-5 and TRBJ1-1; D gene uncertain. The ends were cut back, 7 bases at V and 0 bases at J, with 12 bases in the middle. Germline CDR1 is MNHEY and CDR2 is SVGAGI. This CDR3 spans 14 amino acids. The CDR3, as DNA: TGTGCCAGCACCGTGACACGTTTGAACACTGAAGCTTTCTTT. It translates to CASTVTRLNTEAFF.

The V gene is TRBV12-5, the J gene TRBJ1-5; D possibly corresponds to TRBD1 (6 bases). CDR1 LGHNT and CDR2 FRNRAP come from the germline V gene. The CDR3 length is 19 residues. The germline V and J ends were trimmed by 0 bases and 0 bases, with 18 bases remaining between them. The CDR3 DNA reads TGTGCTAGTGGTTTGGTAGTCTCGCGGACAGCATATAGCAATCAGCCCCAGCATTTT. Its protein product is CASGLVVSRTAYSNQPQHF.

The V and J genes are TRBV11-1 and TRBJ2-7, with 7 bases fitting TRBD1. V gave up 6 bases and J gave up 0 bases; unmatched junction bases: 8. The CDR3 extends over 15 amino acids. Germline CDR1 is SGHAT and CDR2 is FQDESV (reference sequence). DNA for the CDR3: TGTGCCAGCAGAAAGGACAGGACATTCTCCTACGAGCAGTACTTC. It specifies CASRKDRTFSYEQYF.

This clone was seen a handful of times. The same CDR3 also results from other DNA sequences found in this sample. V gene TRBV7-3 combines with J gene TRBJ1-2; 8 nucleotides match TRBD1. CDR1 is SGHTA, CDR2 FQGTGA, per germline. V shed 2 bases, J shed 8 bases, and the junction held 4 bases outside the gene matches. The CDR3 consists of 13 residues. CDR3 amino acids: CASSLQGARGYTF. CDR3 sequence (DNA): TGTGCCAGCAGCTTACAGGGGGCACGAGGCTACACCTTC.

V is TRBV5-6 and J is TRBJ1-6, with 8 bases lining up with TRBD1. Germline-derived CDR1 and CDR2 are SGHDT and YYEEEE. Trimming at V came to 4 bases and at J to 3 bases, leaving 6 bases not matched to a gene. The CDR3 sequence is 16 residues long. The CDR3 DNA is TGTGCCAGCAGCCGCGACAGGGGAGTCTATAATTCACCCCTCCACTTT. The encoded protein is CASSRDRGVYNSPLHF.

This rearrangement joins TRBV4-1 to TRBJ1-2, with TRBD1 as a possible D gene (6 bases). Deletions cut 9 bases from V and 3 bases from J, with 17 bases between. Germline lookup yields CDR1 MGHRA and CDR2 YSYEKL. The CDR3 runs to 14 residues. The CDR3 DNA sequence: TGCGCCAGTGCAGGGGCCGGCGACGACTATGGCTACACCTTC. Its protein is CASAGAGDDYGYTF.

V usage is TRBV6-5 and J usage is TRBJ1-5; 8 bases align to TRBD1. Germline V CDR1 and CDR2: MNHEY, SVGAGI. The CDR3 is 14 residues long. J was trimmed by 5 bases and V by 4 bases; bases with no gene match: 4. In DNA form, the CDR3 reads TGTGCCAGCAGTTCGGACAGGGCGTATCAGCCCCAGCATTTT. Residues: CASSSDRAYQPQHF.

The J gene is TRBJ1-1, the V gene TRBV6-6; the D is unclear. The ends were cut back, 7 bases at V and 1 base at J, with 4 bases in the middle. The V gene's germline CDR1 is MNHNY and CDR2 SVGAGI (reference sequence). CDR3 length: 11 amino acids. The CDR3 sequence is CASNRNTEAFF. CDR3 bases: TGTGCCAGCAACAGGAACACTGAAGCTTTCTTT.

The chain links TRBV19 to TRBJ2-3; 10 nucleotides agree with TRBD1. V lost 5 bases to trimming and J lost 3 bases; unmatched junction nucleotides: 5. This CDR3 region has 15 residues. Germline loops: CDR1 LNHDA, CDR2 SQIVND (reference sequence). CDR3 sequence reads: CASSGRDRGTDTQYF. The CDR3 nucleotides are TGTGCCAGTAGTGGCAGGGACAGGGGAACAGATACGCAGTATTTT.

The chain joins TRBV9 to TRBJ1-5; D remains unclear. The CDR3 is made up of 13 amino acids. The V end was cut by 1 base, the J end by 4 bases, with 6 bases between. Germline-derived CDR1 and CDR2 are SGDLS and YYNGEE. This CDR3 reads CASSVTGNQPQHF. The DNA for the CDR3 is TGTGCCAGCAGCGTAACCGGGAATCAGCCCCAGCATTTT.

J is TRBJ1-1 and V is TRBV2; D unclear. V dropped 5 bases and J dropped 8 bases, with 21 bases sitting between them. Germline V lookup: CDR1 SNHLY, CDR2 FYNNEI. This CDR3 contains 15 residues. The CDR3 sequence is CASSPGRVGDREAFF. In DNA form, the CDR3 reads TGTGCCAGCAGTCCCGGGAGAGTCGGGGATCGAGAAGCTTTCTTT.

This chain links TRBV6-1 with TRBJ1-5; D ambiguous. Trimming pared 8 bases from V and 4 bases from J, leaving 9 bases between. This CDR3 has 12 amino acids. The germline CDR1 and CDR2 sequences are MNHNS and SASEGT. DNA for the CDR3: TGTGCCAGCGAGTCATTAAATCAGCCCCAGCATTTT. This codes for CASESLNQPQHF.

The chain couples TRBV29-1 to TRBJ1-1, with TRBD1 as a possible D gene (6 bases). V lost 3 bases, J lost 4 bases, and 12 bases lay in between. The CDR3 runs to 13 residues. The germline V gene encodes CDR1 SQVTM and CDR2 ANQGSEA. This CDR3 reads CSVDEGVSTEAFF. The CDR3, as DNA: TGCAGCGTTGATGAGGGGGTCAGCACTGAAGCTTTCTTT. Filled out from reference TRBV29-1 and TRBJ1-1, the complete variable domain reads SAVISQKPSRDICQRGTSLTIQCQVDSQVTMMFWYRQQPGQSLTLIATANQGSEATYESGFVIDKFPISRPNLTFSTLTVSNMSPEDSSIYLCSVDEGVSTEAFFGQGTRLTVV.

The chain uses TRBV27 and TRBJ1-2; D call uncertain. Trimming left V 6 bases short and J 10 bases short, with 18 bases between. Germline assignment: CDR1 MNHEY and CDR2 SMNVEV (reference sequence). CDR3 length: 13 residues. CDR3 nucleotides: TGTGCCAGCAGCCCCCTGTCGGGTCAGATCTACACCTTC. Its translation: CASSPLSGQIYTF.

This chain links TRBV7-3 with TRBJ1-5; 7 bases are shared with TRBD1. The ends lost 5 bases at V and 0 bases at J; junction bases unmatched: 7. Germline CDR1 is SGHTA and CDR2 is FQGTGA. The CDR3 has 16 amino acids. CDR3 in amino acids: CASSVPGQSSNQPQHF. CDR3 DNA sequence: TGTGCCAGCAGCGTACCGGGACAGAGTAGCAATCAGCCCCAGCATTTT.

The chain is built from TRBV4-1 and TRBJ2-5; 9 positions agree with TRBD1. Losses at the gene ends were 3 bases for V and 4 bases for J; bases not matched to a gene: 6. Germline CDR1 and CDR2: MGHRA and YSYEKL. The CDR3 is 15 amino acids. The CDR3 spells CASSHSGTGSETQYF. The CDR3 DNA reads as TGCGCCAGCAGCCACTCCGGGACAGGGTCAGAGACCCAGTACTTC.

This chain uses TRBV27 with TRBJ2-1; TRBD2 might be the D (6 bases). The CDR3 covers 12 residues. Germline V gene sequence: CDR1 MNHEY, CDR2 SMNVEV (reference sequence). V was shortened by 3 bases and J by 9 bases, with 9 bases between the two germline ends. The CDR3 DNA follows: TGTGCCAGCAGTTTGAAGGGAGGTGAGCAGTTCTTC. This codes for CASSLKGGEQFF.

The gene calls are TRBV15 and TRBJ2-3, with D possibly being TRBD2 (6 bases). The CDR3 length is 17 residues. V shed 0 bases and J shed 2 bases, with 15 bases lying between them. Germline loops: CDR1 LNHNV, CDR2 YYDKDF (reference sequence). CDR3 nucleotides: TGTGCCACCAGCAGAGATCTGGGGGGACTCAACACAGATACGCAGTATTTT. This translates into CATSRDLGGLNTDTQYF.

The V call is TRBV7-6, the J call TRBJ2-7; no definite D call. The V and J ends lost 3 bases and 5 bases respectively, with 14 bases between them. The CDR3 has 14 amino acids. Germline V gene lookup returns CDR1 SGHVS and CDR2 FNYEAQ. CDR3 protein: CASSFGGEKDEQYF. CDR3 sequence (DNA): TGTGCCAGCAGCTTTGGCGGAGAAAAAGACGAGCAGTACTTC.

The rearrangement joins TRBV12-5 to TRBJ1-2; TRBD1 agrees at 10 bases. The CDR3 extends over 14 amino acids. V shed 7 bases and J 3 bases; nucleotides not matched to a gene: 5. Germline lookup yields CDR1 LGHNT and CDR2 FRNRAP. CDR3 nucleotides: TGTGCTAGTGCCTTGGACAGGGGGGACTATGGCTACACCTTC. This sequence encodes CASALDRGDYGYTF.

The chain is built from TRBV5-1 and TRBJ2-1; D call uncertain. The ends were cut back, 0 bases at V and 4 bases at J, with 2 bases in the middle. Germline V gene sequence: CDR1 SGHRS, CDR2 YFSETQ. This CDR3 contains 12 residues. DNA of the CDR3: TGCGCCAGCAGCTTGGCGTACAATGAGCAGTTCTTC. Protein sequence: CASSLAYNEQFF.

The gene calls are TRBV2 and TRBJ2-1, with 7 bases fitting TRBD2. Germline CDR1 and CDR2: SNHLY and FYNNEI. The CDR3 contains 14 residues. The V gene end was trimmed by 7 bases and the J gene end by 9 bases; junction bases not matched to a gene: 12. The CDR3 loop is CASKERGMEGEQFF. The CDR3 bases are TGTGCCAGCAAGGAGCGGGGTATGGAAGGTGAGCAGTTCTTC. The complete variable domain, with remaining parts taken from reference TRBV2 and TRBJ2-1, reads EPEVTQTPSHQVTQMGQEVILRCVPISNHLYFYWYRQILGQKVEFLVSFYNNEISEKSEIFDDQFSVERPDGSNFTLKIRSTKLEDSAMYFCASKERGMEGEQFFGPGTRLTVL.

This clone was seen just once. This sequence joins TRBV19 and TRBJ1-1, with D perhaps matching TRBD1 (5 bases). Between the trimmed V and J ends, which lost 6 bases and 1 base, there was a span of 9 bases. The CDR3 loop spans 13 amino acids. Germline V gene lookup returns CDR1 LNHDA and CDR2 SQIVND (reference sequence). In DNA form, the CDR3 reads TGTGCCAGTAGGACAACAGGGAACACTGAAGCTTTCTTT. Translation: CASRTTGNTEAFF. Full variable domain (missing parts from reference TRBV19 and TRBJ1-1): DGGITQSPKYLFRKEGQNVTLSCEQNLNHDAMYWYRQDPGQGLRLIYYSQIVNDFQKGDIAEGYSVSREKKESFPLTVTSAQKNPTAFYLCASRTTGNTEAFFGQGTRLTVV.